One sample yielded the 28 T cell receptor beta chains listed below, sequenced in a study of Siglec-9 on CD8 T cells in melanoma. TCRdb's copy holds only in-frame clones and misses some; the assay was immunoSEQ multiplex PCR. The table lists 30,000 or so clones, roughly 80% of them singletons. Specimen: Siglec-9- CD8+ T cells sorted from blood. Receptor source: a human donor in good health.

This chain connects TRBV23-1 to TRBJ2-7, with TRBD2 matching over 7 bases. TRBV23-1 is assigned to the ORF class and has an uncertain function. This CDR3 is built from 16 residues. The junction had 13 bases not matched to a gene; V was cut back by 6 bases and J by 2 bases. CDR3: CASRERQGRGAYEQYF. The DNA of the CDR3 is TGCGCCAGCAGAGAGCGTCAGGGTCGGGGGGCCTACGAGCAGTACTTC.

The chain uses TRBV12-5 and TRBJ1-2; possibly TRBD1 for D (6 bases). This CDR3 spans 14 amino acids. Looked up from germline, CDR1 is LGHNT and CDR2 is FRNRAP. V shed 2 bases and J shed 8 bases, with 15 bases lying between them. The CDR3 region is CASGLTPFQGGYTF. CDR3 bases: TGTGCTAGTGGTTTGACCCCCTTCCAGGGGGGCTACACCTTC.

Only a few counts were recorded for this clone. The J gene is TRBJ1-5, the V gene TRBV19, with D perhaps TRBD1 (5 bases). The ends were cut back, 6 bases at V and 5 bases at J, with 11 bases in the middle. Germline V gene data show CDR1 as LNHDA and CDR2 as SQIVND (reference sequence). The CDR3 has 13 residues. The CDR3 DNA follows: TGTGCCAGTAGAATGGCAGGGCATCAGCCCCAGCATTTT. As protein: CASRMAGHQPQHF.

The genes are TRBV7-6 and TRBJ2-3, with a weak D call TRBD2 (6 bases). The V end was cut by 0 bases, the J end by 3 bases, with 10 bases between. There are 15 residues in the CDR3. CDR1 and CDR2 (germline): SGHVS, FNYEAQ. CDR3 DNA sequence: TGTGCCAGCAGCTTAGCGGCGGGGAGTACAGATACGCAGTATTTT. Its protein product is CASSLAAGSTDTQYF.

This chain uses TRBV9 with TRBJ1-2; D unclear. V was cut by 3 bases and J by 4 bases, with 13 bases left in between. Germline values: CDR1 SGDLS, CDR2 YYNGEE. The CDR3 runs 14 residues. The CDR3 sequence is CASSATDRPYGYTF. The CDR3 nucleotides are TGTGCCAGCAGCGCTACTGACCGGCCCTATGGCTACACCTTC. The complete variable domain, with remaining parts taken from reference TRBV9 and TRBJ1-2, reads DSGVTQTPKHLITATGQRVTLRCSPRSGDLSVYWYQQSLDQGLQFLIQYYNGEERAKGNILERFSAQQFPDLHSELNLSSLELGDSALYFCASSATDRPYGYTFGSGTRLTVV.

This clone turned up a few times. The CDR3 protein is CASSLEGPRYGYTF. The CDR3 coding sequence is TGTGCCAGCAGCTTAGAGGGCCCCCGCTATGGCTACACCTTC. The V call is TRBV7-9, the J call TRBJ1-2; D gene unclear. The germline CDR1 and CDR2 sequences are SEHNR and FQNEAQ (reference sequence). The germline V and J ends were trimmed by 1 base and 4 bases, with 10 bases remaining between them. The CDR3 covers 14 residues.

This rearrangement joins TRBV30 to TRBJ2-7; possibly TRBD1 or TRBD2 for D (6 bases each). The ends were cut back, 0 bases at V and 2 bases at J, with 11 bases in the middle. Germline assignment: CDR1 GTSNPN and CDR2 SVGIG (reference sequence). This CDR3 spans 14 amino acids. CDR3: CAWSVGRGAYEQYF. The CDR3 DNA sequence: TGTGCCTGGAGTGTAGGTAGGGGGGCCTACGAGCAGTACTTC.

The gene calls are TRBV19 and TRBJ2-2; no definite D call. The germline CDR1 and CDR2 sequences are LNHDA and SQIVND (reference sequence). The CDR3 consists of 10 residues. V dropped 6 bases and J dropped 7 bases, with 3 bases sitting between them. In DNA, the CDR3 is TGTGCCAGTAGCAGCGGGGAGCTGTTTTTT. Translation: CASSSGELFF.

This clone appeared a single time. V gene TRBV4-1 combines with J gene TRBJ2-5, with D perhaps TRBD1 (6 bases). The better agreement between TRBJ2-7 and the DNA end casts doubt on the J call. This CDR3 spans 15 amino acids. Germline CDR1 reads MGHRA; CDR2 reads YSYEKL. CDR3 residues: CASSSRRTELYEQYF. The CDR3 coding sequence is TGCGCCAGCAGCTCACGGAGGACAGAATTATACGAGCAGTACTTC.

The chain carries TRBV7-9 and TRBJ1-2; D uncertain. The length of the CDR3 is 15 residues. Germline-derived CDR1 and CDR2 are SEHNR and FQNEAQ (reference sequence). Between the trimmed V and J ends, which lost 4 bases and 6 bases, there was a span of 18 bases. The CDR3 spells CASSSSIRGMHGYTF. Here the CDR3 DNA reads TGTGCCAGCAGCTCCAGTATCCGCGGGATGCATGGCTACACCTTC.

A single count supports this clone. This chain links TRBV27 with TRBJ2-7; D is possibly TRBD2 (5 bases). The CDR3 runs to 11 residues. V dropped 7 bases and J dropped 6 bases, with 10 bases sitting between them. The germline V gene has CDR1 MNHEY and CDR2 SMNVEV (reference sequence). DNA for the CDR3: TGTGCCAGCATCAGCGGTAGCGAGCAGTACTTC. It specifies CASISGSEQYF.

The rearrangement joins TRBV5-1 to TRBJ1-6; unclear D gene. CDR1 is SGHRS and CDR2 is YFSETQ in the germline V gene. Deletions cut 0 bases from V and 10 bases from J, with 17 bases between. The length of the CDR3 is 16 residues. CDR3 nucleotides: TGCGCCAGCAGCTTGGATGCCATTACCCCCAGCTCACCCCTCCACTTT. It encodes CASSLDAITPSSPLHF.

V usage is TRBV25-1 and J usage is TRBJ2-2, with D unclear. CDR1 is MGHDK and CDR2 is SYGVNS in the germline V gene. The CDR3 is made up of 12 amino acids. Trimming cost V 1 base and J 8 bases, with 5 bases left between them. In DNA, the CDR3 is TGTGCCAGCAGTGAATGGGGTGGGGAGCTGTTTTTT. Protein sequence: CASSEWGGELFF.

The chain couples TRBV25-1 to TRBJ1-2; 10 bases match TRBD1. The CDR3 runs 17 residues. Trimming cost V 2 bases and J 2 bases; bases outside gene matches: 8. Per the germline V gene, CDR1 is MGHDK and CDR2 is SYGVNS. Written as DNA, the CDR3 is TGTGCCAGCAGTGAACCCGGGACAGGGGAAAAGAACTATGGCTACACCTTC. Protein sequence: CASSEPGTGEKNYGYTF.

The chain uses TRBV27 and TRBJ2-5; no definite D call. Per germline, CDR1 MNHEY and CDR2 SMNVEV (reference sequence). CDR3 length: 15 amino acids. V was shortened by 3 bases and J by 1 base, with 12 bases between the two germline ends. For the CDR3, the DNA is TGTGCCAGCAGTTTCAGTCCCGAGACCCAAGAGACCCAGTACTTC. Translated: CASSFSPETQETQYF.

This clone was seen only a few times. The chain recombines TRBV5-6 with TRBJ1-1, with 8 bases lining up with TRBD1. Per germline, CDR1 SGHDT and CDR2 YYEEEE. The CDR3 has 13 amino acids. With V trimmed by 3 bases and J by 3 bases, 1 base remained unmatched. The CDR3 bases are TGTGCCAGCAGCTGGACAGGGCACACTGAAGCTTTCTTT. It specifies CASSWTGHTEAFF.

The V gene is TRBV7-9, the J gene TRBJ2-6, with 8 bases that match TRBD1. Trimming cost V 7 bases and J 2 bases; bases outside gene matches: 16. The CDR3 is 19 amino acids. Germline CDR1 SEHNR, CDR2 FQNEAQ (reference sequence). The CDR3, as DNA: TGTGCCAGCACCCCAGAATCAGGGGGCGCTCCTACTGGGGCCAACGTCCTGACTTTC. Translating it yields CASTPESGGAPTGANVLTF.

CDR3 sequence reads: CASSAPWGIEQYF. CDR3 DNA sequence: TGTGCCAGCAGCGCACCTTGGGGGATCGAGCAGTACTTC. The chain uses TRBV6-5 and TRBJ2-7; D may match TRBD1 or TRBD2 (5 bases each). The V gene lost 6 bases and the J gene lost 6 bases, with 15 bases spanning the gap. Germline-derived CDR1 and CDR2 are MNHEY and SVGAGI. The length of the CDR3 is 13 residues.

The chain combines TRBV10-2 with TRBJ1-5, with no clear D. Germline V gene sequence: CDR1 WSHSY, CDR2 SAAADI. The CDR3 is 10 residues long. V lost 6 bases, J lost 5 bases, and 2 bases lay in between. The CDR3 region is CASRDQPQHF. In DNA, the CDR3 is TGCGCCAGCAGAGATCAGCCCCAGCATTTT.

V gene TRBV27 combines with J gene TRBJ2-5; 12 bases are a match to TRBD2. Trimming took 6 bases from V and 1 from J; bases not matched to a gene: 3. Germline values: CDR1 MNHEY, CDR2 SMNVEV (reference sequence). The length of the CDR3 is 15 residues. The CDR3 nucleotides are TGTGCCAGCAGAACGGGACTAGCGGGCCAAGAGACCCAGTACTTC. It is translated as CASRTGLAGQETQYF.

The rearrangement joins TRBV27 to TRBJ2-7; the D gene could be TRBD1 or TRBD2 (7 bases each). V was pared by 0 bases and J by 1 base, with 13 bases between. CDR1 and CDR2 (germline): MNHEY, SMNVEV (reference sequence). CDR3 length: 16 residues. The CDR3: CASSLSARGGSYEQYF. The CDR3 coding sequence is TGTGCCAGCAGTTTATCAGCCAGGGGGGGATCCTACGAGCAGTACTTC.

V is TRBV13 and J is TRBJ2-1; TRBD2 agrees at 11 bases. CDR3 length: 16 amino acids. Germline V CDR1 and CDR2: PRHDT, FYEKMQ (reference sequence). With 0 bases clipped from V and 6 bases from J, the junction kept 4 bases outside the gene matches. This chain's CDR3 is CASSLGGGLAANEQFF. The DNA of the CDR3 is TGTGCCAGCAGCTTAGGCGGGGGACTAGCGGCCAATGAGCAGTTCTTC.

This clone is a singleton in its sample. The V gene is TRBV4-1, the J gene TRBJ2-1; 11 bases match TRBD2. Germline trimming cut 1 base from V and 5 bases from J; bases unmatched to any gene: 4. CDR1 is MGHRA and CDR2 is YSYEKL in the germline V gene. The CDR3 totals 16 residues. The CDR3 is CASSQGKTSGDNEQFF. The CDR3 region has the DNA TGCGCCAGCAGCCAAGGTAAGACTAGCGGGGACAATGAGCAGTTCTTC.

J is TRBJ1-2 and V is TRBV9; 10 bases are a match to TRBD1. Germline CDR1 SGDLS, CDR2 YYNGEE. This CDR3 comprises 18 residues. V shed 0 bases, J shed 2 bases, and the junction held 10 bases outside the gene matches. In nucleotides, the CDR3 is TGTGCCAGCAGCGTAGAATGGACAGGGGGAGGAAAAAACTATGGCTACACCTTC. Protein product: CASSVEWTGGGKNYGYTF.

This chain connects TRBV7-9 to TRBJ2-1, with 9 nucleotides matching TRBD1. Trimming removed 4 bases from V and 6 bases from J; junction bases left unmatched: 7. Germline V gene data show CDR1 as SEHNR and CDR2 as FQNEAQ (reference sequence). The CDR3 has 15 amino acids. CDR3 in DNA: TGTGCCAGCAGCTCAAACCGGGACAGGGTCAATGAGCAGTTCTTC. Protein product: CASSSNRDRVNEQFF.

This chain connects TRBV9 to TRBJ2-3; the match to TRBD1 covers 7 bases. The V gene end was trimmed by 2 bases and the J gene end by 4 bases; junction bases not matched to a gene: 7. Germline V gene sequence: CDR1 SGDLS, CDR2 YYNGEE. The CDR3 runs 15 residues. For the CDR3, the DNA is TGTGCCAGCAGCGTGGGACAGTCCCTCGCAGATACGCAGTATTTT. Encoded protein: CASSVGQSLADTQYF. Full variable domain (outside the CDR3, taken from reference TRBV9 and TRBJ2-3): DSGVTQTPKHLITATGQRVTLRCSPRSGDLSVYWYQQSLDQGLQFLIQYYNGEERAKGNILERFSAQQFPDLHSELNLSSLELGDSALYFCASSVGQSLADTQYFGPGTRLTVL.

The CDR3 loop reads CASSLTRYNEQFF. CDR3 in DNA: TGCGCCAGCAGCTTGACCCGATACAATGAGCAGTTCTTC. V usage is TRBV5-1 and J usage is TRBJ2-1; no definite D call. Per the germline V gene, CDR1 is SGHRS and CDR2 is YFSETQ. The CDR3 is made up of 13 amino acids. Trimming cost V 1 base and J 4 bases, with 6 bases left between them.

The J gene is TRBJ2-1, the V gene TRBV9, with D tentatively TRBD1 or TRBD2 (5 bases each). The CDR3 is 14 residues long. Germline CDR1 SGDLS, CDR2 YYNGEE. The germline V and J ends were trimmed by 4 bases and 8 bases, with 16 bases remaining between them. The CDR3 coding sequence is TGTGCCAGCAGCCCCTACCCAGGGAGCGATGAGCAGTTCTTC. Encoded protein: CASSPYPGSDEQFF.